This T cell receptor beta chain is from a study of patients and donors after allogeneic stem cell transplantation. Germline V gene sequence: CDR1 SGHRS, CDR2 YFSETQ. The CDR3 is 15 residues long. V lost 2 bases, J lost 7 bases, and 3 bases stayed unmatched. MiXCR was run by TCRdb on the RT-PCR reads, yielding one entry per CDR3 protein. The data contain tens of thousands of distinct CDR3 sequences, roughly 13% of them seen just once; the ten biggest clones take up more than 25%. The sample holds a few counts of this clonotype. The TCR was taken from a human donor who was either an allogeneic HSCT recipient or a stem cell or donor lymphocyte infusion donor (not recorded which). It is not recorded whose cells these are; they may come from a transplant donor. The rearrangement joins TRBV5-1 to TRBJ2-1, with 13 positions matching TRBD2. The material sequenced was blood, either unsorted or a sorted T cell fraction (not recorded which). The CDR3 bases are TGCGCCAGCAGCTTCGGACTAGCGGGAGTGAATGAGCAGTTCTTC. It encodes CASSFGLAGVNEQFF.